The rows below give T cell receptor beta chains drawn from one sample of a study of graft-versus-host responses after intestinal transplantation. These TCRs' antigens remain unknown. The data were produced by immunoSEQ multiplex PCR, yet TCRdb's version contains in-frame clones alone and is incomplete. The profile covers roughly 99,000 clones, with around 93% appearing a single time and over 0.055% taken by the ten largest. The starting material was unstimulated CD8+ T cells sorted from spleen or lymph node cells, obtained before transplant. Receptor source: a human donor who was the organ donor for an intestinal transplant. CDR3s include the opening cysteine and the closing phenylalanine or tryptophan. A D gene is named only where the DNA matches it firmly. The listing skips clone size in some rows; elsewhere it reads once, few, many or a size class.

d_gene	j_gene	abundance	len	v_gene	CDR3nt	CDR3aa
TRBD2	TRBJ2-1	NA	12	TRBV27	TGTGCCAGCAGTCCAGGGACTAGTGAGCAGTTCTTC	CASSPGTSEQFF
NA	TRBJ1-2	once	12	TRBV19	TGTGCCAGTAGTACCGAAGAGGATGGCTACACCTTC	CASSTEEDGYTF
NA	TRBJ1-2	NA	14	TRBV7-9	TGTGCCAGCAGCTTTGGGGGGATGAGGTGGGGCTACACCTTC	CASSFGGMRWGYTF
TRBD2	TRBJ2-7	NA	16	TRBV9	TGTGCCAGCAGTCGACTAGCGGGGGGCTCGACCTACGAGCAGTACTTC	CASSRLAGGSTYEQYF
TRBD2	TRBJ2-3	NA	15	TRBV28	TGTGCCAGCACAATAGCGGGAGGCAGCACAGATACGCAGTATTTT	CASTIAGGSTDTQYF
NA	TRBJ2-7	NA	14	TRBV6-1	TGTGCCAGCAGTTTCGGGAGCATCCCCTACGAGCAGTACTTC	CASSFGSIPYEQYF
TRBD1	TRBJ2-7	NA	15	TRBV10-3	TGTGCCACCGACAACTTTGGACAGGGGGCATACGAGCAGTACTTC	CATDNFGQGAYEQYF
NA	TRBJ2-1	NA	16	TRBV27	TGTGCCAGCAGCTCCTTGCCCGGGGGGCCTTGGAATGAGCAGTTCTTC	CASSSLPGGPWNEQFF
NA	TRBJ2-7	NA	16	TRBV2	TGTGCCAGCAGTGAAGAGGGGCCGGGGGGCCTTACAGAGCAGTACTTC	CASSEEGPGGLTEQYF
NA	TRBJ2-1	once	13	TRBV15	TGTGCCACCAGCCGACGTACTAGCACCTTTCCGTTCTTC	CATSRRTSTFPFF
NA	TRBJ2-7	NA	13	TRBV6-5	TGTGCCAGCAGTTTCGACGGGGCCTACGAGCAGTACTTC	CASSFDGAYEQYF
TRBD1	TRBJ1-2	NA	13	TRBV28	TGTGCCAGCAGTCCAGGACAGGGGCTAGGCTACACCTTC	CASSPGQGLGYTF
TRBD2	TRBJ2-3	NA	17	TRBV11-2	TGTGCCAGCAGCTCCCCCCGGGCGGGGAGGGTCACGTATACGCAGTATTTT	CASSSPRAGRVTYTQYF
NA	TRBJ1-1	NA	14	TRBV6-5	TGTGCCAGCAGCCTTATGGGAGGGAACACTGAAGCTTTCTTT	CASSLMGGNTEAFF
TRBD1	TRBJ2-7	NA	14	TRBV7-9	TGTGCCAGCAGCAATGACAGGGGGTTTTACGAGCAGTACTTC	CASSNDRGFYEQYF
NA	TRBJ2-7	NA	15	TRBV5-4	TGTGCCAGCAGCTGGGGGGACGGTTTCGGCTACGAGCAGTACTTC	CASSWGDGFGYEQYF
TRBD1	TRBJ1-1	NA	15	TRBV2	TGTGCCAGCAGGGGACAGGGGGCGGAAGGCACTGAAGCTTTCTTT	CASRGQGAEGTEAFF